What follows are 27 T cell receptor beta chains derived from one specimen sequenced in a study of T cell repertoires in cytomegalovirus infection. TCRdb re-called the reads with MiXCR, one entry per CDR3 protein. The sample lists some 180,000 distinct CDR3 sequences, about 17% seen once, with roughly a quarter in the top ten. The specimen sequenced was CD8+ T cells from PBMCs. These receptors all stem from a human donor in good health (CMV status not recorded). Some clones in this sample may be carry-over from other donors' samples.

V gene TRBV6-5 combines with J gene TRBJ1-6; 7 nucleotides line up with TRBD1. The CDR3 is 16 residues long. V dropped 0 bases and J dropped 9; count of bases not matched to a gene: 8. The germline CDR1 and CDR2 sequences are MNHEY and SVGAGI. The chain's CDR3 is CASSYSIPGGSSPLHF. The DNA for the CDR3 is TGTGCCAGCAGTTACTCGATTCCAGGGGGGAGTTCACCCCTCCACTTT.

This clonotype was counted only a few times. The chain joins TRBV7-2 to TRBJ2-3; D is unclear. With 4 bases removed from V and 4 bases from J, the gap between germline ends came to 6 bases. The V gene's germline CDR1 is SGHTA and CDR2 FQGNSA. There are 12 residues in the CDR3. DNA of the CDR3: TGTGCCAGCAGCTACATCGCAGATACGCAGTATTTT. Residues: CASSYIADTQYF.

This chain joins TRBV6-1 and TRBJ2-1; TRBD2 is a possible D gene (6 bases). The CDR3 totals 16 residues. CDR1 MNHNS and CDR2 SASEGT come from the germline V gene. Trimming took off 2 bases at V and 7 bases at J, with 18 bases between the two ends. CDR3 DNA sequence: TGTGCCAGCAGTGAAACGCTTAGTTGGGGACTGAATGAGCAGTTCTTC. It codes for CASSETLSWGLNEQFF.

The V and J genes are TRBV6-1 and TRBJ2-1; 8 bases fit TRBD1. Germline loops: CDR1 MNHNS, CDR2 SASEGT. The CDR3 is 15 amino acids. Trimming cost V 5 bases and J 3 bases; bases outside gene matches: 6. CDR3 region: CASSPGTGLYNEQFF. The CDR3, as DNA: TGTGCCAGCAGTCCCGGGACAGGACTCTACAATGAGCAGTTCTTC.

In its sample, this clonotype was seen a few times. J is TRBJ1-4 and V is TRBV7-9; D gene uncertain. Trimming cost V 7 bases and J 2 bases, with 5 bases left between them. From germline, CDR1 is SEHNR and CDR2 FQNEAQ (reference sequence). This CDR3 contains 12 residues. In nucleotides, the CDR3 is TGTGCCAGCACCCCCACTAATGAAAAACTGTTTTTT. It encodes CASTPTNEKLFF.

This clonotype was picked up a small number of times. The rearrangement joins TRBV20-1 to TRBJ2-3; 8 bases agree with TRBD2. CDR1 and CDR2 (germline): DFQATT, SNEGSKA (reference sequence). The CDR3 length is 13 residues. The V and J ends lost 3 bases and 3 bases, in that order; junction bases with no gene match: 2. The CDR3 DNA reads TGCAGTGCTAGCGGGGGGGTGACAGATACGCAGTATTTT. Protein: CSASGGVTDTQYF.

This sequence joins TRBV12-3 or TRBV12-4 and TRBJ2-7; D remains ambiguous. CDR3 length: 15 residues. Trimming took 3 bases from V and 0 from J, leaving 12 bases between them. DNA for the CDR3: TGTGCCAGCAGTTTTGGACGGCCGGTCTCCTACGAGCAGTACTTC. Protein: CASSFGRPVSYEQYF.

This rearrangement joins TRBV5-5 to TRBJ2-6; D call uncertain. CDR1 SGHKS and CDR2 YYEKEE come from the germline V gene (reference sequence). Trimming shortened V by 5 bases and J by 4 bases, and 16 bases separated the two germline ends. The CDR3 contains 16 residues. CDR3 region: CASSLVRSAGANVLTF. DNA of the CDR3: TGTGCCAGCAGTCTGGTTCGATCGGCAGGGGCCAACGTCCTGACTTTC.

This clonotype occurred a few times. J is TRBJ1-5 and V is TRBV25-1; TRBD1 matches at 9 bases. The CDR3 length is 15 residues. Germline loops: CDR1 MGHDK, CDR2 SYGVNS. Losses at the gene ends were 4 bases for V and 5 bases for J; bases not matched to a gene: 6. The CDR3 DNA reads as TGTGCCAGCAGTGGCGGGACAGGGAGTTATCAGCCCCAGCATTTT. Residues: CASSGGTGSYQPQHF.

V gene TRBV7-6 combines with J gene TRBJ2-1; 10 positions match TRBD2. Germline CDR1 and CDR2: SGHVS and FNYEAQ. The CDR3 loop spans 18 amino acids. V was clipped by 3 bases and J by 3 bases; unmatched bases: 11. The CDR3: CASSFIMQERGGYNEQFF. Here the CDR3 DNA reads TGTGCCAGCAGCTTCATCATGCAAGAGCGGGGGGGCTACAATGAGCAGTTCTTC.

This clonotype was observed a few times. V gene TRBV4-3 combines with J gene TRBJ1-1; no clear D. The CDR3 totals 15 residues. V lost 6 bases and J 3 bases, leaving 17 bases between the germline ends. CDR1 and CDR2 from the germline V gene are LGHNA and YSLEER. CDR3 in amino acids: CASSSSGQAYTEAFF. The CDR3 region has the DNA TGCGCCAGCAGTTCAAGTGGGCAGGCGTACACTGAAGCTTTCTTT.

The chain is built from TRBV7-9 and TRBJ2-7; the D call may be TRBD1 or TRBD2 (5 bases each). Deletions cut 3 bases from V and 3 bases from J, with 15 bases between. Germline CDR1 SEHNR, CDR2 FQNEAQ (reference sequence). This CDR3 spans 15 amino acids. CDR3 DNA: TGTGCCAGCAGCTTCACCGGGACGGGGTTCTACGAGCAGTACTTC. Translated, it gives CASSFTGTGFYEQYF.

This clonotype has just a few counts. The chain employs TRBV12-3 or TRBV12-4 and TRBJ2-1, with 16 bases that match TRBD2. This CDR3 spans 18 amino acids. Losses at the gene ends were 6 bases for V and 7 bases for J; bases not matched to a gene: 12. The CDR3 DNA is TGTGCCAGCAGCCAGGGACTAGCGGGGGGGTCCTATGCGAATGAGCAGTTCTTC. This encodes CASSQGLAGGSYANEQFF.

The chain recombines TRBV7-6 with TRBJ2-1, with TRBD1 identical over 9 bases. Germline V lookup: CDR1 SGHVS, CDR2 FNYEAQ. The CDR3 length is 18 residues. The junction had 14 bases not matched to a gene; V was cut back by 4 bases and J by 4 bases. CDR3 DNA sequence: TGTGCCAGCAGCTCAGTGGACAGGGGCCAACCATTTTACAATGAGCAGTTCTTC. Its translation: CASSSVDRGQPFYNEQFF.

This clonotype came up a few times. The chain recombines TRBV7-2 with TRBJ1-5; D remains unclear. Germline V gene sequence: CDR1 SGHTA, CDR2 FQGNSA. With 5 bases removed from V and 0 bases from J, the gap between germline ends came to 14 bases. The CDR3 is 16 residues long. The CDR3, as DNA: TGTGCCAGCAGCCTACGGACCGCCCTTAGCAATCAGCCCCAGCATTTT. Residues: CASSLRTALSNQPQHF.

This clonotype occurred a few times. The chain couples TRBV12-3 or TRBV12-4 to TRBJ2-7; perhaps TRBD1 as D (6 bases). This CDR3 has 15 amino acids. V was pared by 6 bases and J by 2 bases, with 17 bases between. The CDR3 nucleotides are TGTGCCAGCAGGCTACCCGGGACACTCACCTACGAGCAGTACTTC. Amino acid sequence: CASRLPGTLTYEQYF.

This clonotype was detected ten times or more. The chain recombines TRBV12-3 or TRBV12-4 with TRBJ2-5; D is unresolved. The CDR3 runs to 15 residues. V lost 6 bases and J 4 bases, leaving 18 bases between the germline ends. CDR3 protein: CASRYDMEHRETQYF. CDR3 nucleotides: TGTGCCAGCAGATATGACATGGAACATCGAGAGACCCAGTACTTC.

This clonotype was seen only a few times. The chain links TRBV6-2 or TRBV6-3 to TRBJ2-2, with 13 bases that match TRBD2. V lost 4 bases to trimming and J lost 4 bases; unmatched junction nucleotides: 6. The CDR3 covers 17 residues. CDR1 is MNHEY and CDR2 is SVGEGT in the germline V gene. CDR3 residues: CASSSRLAGGPTGELFF. CDR3 bases: TGTGCCAGCAGTTCCCGACTAGCGGGGGGACCCACCGGGGAGCTGTTTTTT.

The V call is TRBV12-3 or TRBV12-4, the J call TRBJ2-1; D remains ambiguous. This CDR3 has 14 residues. The ends were cut back, 3 bases at V and 5 bases at J, with 11 bases in the middle. In DNA, the CDR3 is TGTGCCAGCAGTTTTGCCCTAAGGGACAATGAGCAGTTCTTC. It specifies CASSFALRDNEQFF.

The genes are TRBV28 and TRBJ1-2; D may be TRBD1 (6 bases). Germline-derived CDR1 and CDR2 are MDHEN and SYDVKM. This CDR3 spans 14 amino acids. The V and J ends lost 5 bases and 6 bases respectively, with 16 bases between them. The CDR3 DNA is TGTGCCAGCAGTCCAGGAGGGGGTTGGGATGGCTACACCTTC. Translating it yields CASSPGGGWDGYTF.

In this sample, this clonotype turned up once. The genes are TRBV6-1 and TRBJ2-5, with 9 nucleotides matching TRBD1. V gave up 1 base and J gave up 5 bases; unmatched junction bases: 5. Germline CDR1 reads MNHNS; CDR2 reads SASEGT. The length of the CDR3 is 15 residues. The CDR3 nucleotides read TGTGCCAGCAGTGAAGTGACAGGGGGGGGGGAGACCCAGTACTTC. Amino acid sequence: CASSEVTGGGETQYF.

This chain uses TRBV7-9 with TRBJ2-1; D is ambiguous. V was trimmed by 4 bases and J by 10 bases, leaving 11 bases between them. Germline assignment: CDR1 SEHNR and CDR2 FQNEAQ (reference sequence). This CDR3 has 12 residues. This CDR3 reads CASSSSRLEQFF. In DNA, the CDR3 is TGTGCCAGCAGCTCCTCTAGGCTGGAGCAGTTCTTC.

The J gene is TRBJ2-2, the V gene TRBV7-8, with 7 nucleotides matching TRBD1. Per the germline V gene, CDR1 is SGHVS and CDR2 is FQNEAQ. V lost 4 bases and J lost 6; bases outside the gene matches: 8. This CDR3 is 15 amino acids long. CDR3 sequence: CASSSAQGPPGELFF. CDR3 coding DNA: TGTGCCAGCAGCTCAGCACAGGGGCCCCCCGGGGAGCTGTTTTTT.

This clonotype appeared a few times. Here the CDR3 DNA reads TGTGCCAGCAGTAAAGAAAGGACAACTAATAACTATGGCTACACCTTC. Protein product: CASSKERTTNNYGYTF. This chain joins TRBV12-3 or TRBV12-4 and TRBJ1-2; perhaps TRBD1 as D (5 bases). With 5 bases removed from V and 1 base from J, the gap between germline ends came to 17 bases. CDR3 size: 16 residues.

This clonotype occurred a few times. V is TRBV3-1 and J is TRBJ2-7; the D gene is possibly TRBD2 (5 bases). Germline loops: CDR1 LGHDT, CDR2 YNNKEL (reference sequence). The V gene lost 4 bases and the J gene lost 2 bases, with 9 bases spanning the gap. The CDR3 contains 13 residues. CDR3 in amino acids: CASSPGRAYEQYF. CDR3 nucleotides: TGTGCCAGCAGCCCTGGGAGAGCCTACGAGCAGTACTTC.

This clonotype was detected only a few times. The rearrangement links TRBV7-2 to TRBJ2-7; tentatively, D is TRBD1 or TRBD2 (6 bases each). The CDR3 runs to 15 residues. CDR1 SGHTA and CDR2 FQGNSA come from the germline V gene. The V end lost 7 bases, the J end lost 0 bases, and 16 bases lay between the germline ends. Written as DNA, the CDR3 is TGTGCCAGCACCAACCGGGGGCTATTCTCCTACGAGCAGTACTTC. This codes for CASTNRGLFSYEQYF.

The V call is TRBV4-3, the J call TRBJ2-7; D might be TRBD2 (5 bases). Trimming shortened V by 0 bases and J by 0 bases, and 12 bases separated the two germline ends. Germline values: CDR1 LGHNA, CDR2 YSLEER. This CDR3 contains 16 residues. The DNA of the CDR3 is TGCGCCAGCAGCCAAGATGTCGACGGGGTCTCCTACGAGCAGTACTTC. This gives the protein CASSQDVDGVSYEQYF.